The 29 T cell receptor beta chains below come from one sample, sequenced in a study of breast tumors, draining lymph nodes, adjacent tissues. The lymph nodes were axillary draining lymph nodes from breast cancer patients. TCRdb analysed the multiplex PCR reads with MiXCR anew, one entry per CDR3 protein. The sample consists of 140,000 or so distinct CDR3 sequences, approximately 30% of them appearing once. Sample: axillary lymph node tissue. The receptors here all came from a female donor with breast cancer. Some clones in this sample may be carry-over from other donors' samples.

There are many counts of this clonotype. V and J are TRBV5-1 and TRBJ2-5; a weak D match, TRBD1 (6 bases). Between the trimmed V and J ends, which lost 0 bases and 5 bases, there was a span of 11 bases. The CDR3 is 14 residues long. The germline V gene has CDR1 SGHRS and CDR2 YFSETQ. The CDR3 region is CASSLETGMETQYF. In DNA form, the CDR3 reads TGCGCCAGCAGCTTGGAAACAGGGATGGAGACCCAGTACTTC.

This clonotype came up many times. The CDR3 loop reads CASSLRGASYNEQFF. As DNA, the CDR3 is TGTGCCAGCAGTTTGCGCGGGGCCTCATACAATGAGCAGTTCTTC. The gene calls are TRBV12-3 or TRBV12-4 and TRBJ2-1; possibly TRBD2 for D (6 bases). The CDR3 extends over 15 amino acids. Trimming shortened V by 3 bases and J by 4 bases, and 13 bases separated the two germline ends.

The rearrangement uses TRBV2 and TRBJ1-5; 8 nucleotides line up with TRBD1. The CDR3 is made up of 13 amino acids. From germline, CDR1 is SNHLY and CDR2 FYNNEI. With V trimmed by 5 bases and J by 4 bases, 1 base remained unmatched. CDR3 bases: TGTGCCAGCAGTACAGGGGGGAATCAGCCCCAGCATTTT. Protein sequence: CASSTGGNQPQHF.

With respect to this clonotype: This may be a read error, as it is one base from a much larger clone. The chain is built from TRBV6-1 and TRBJ1-5, with D unresolved. The ends were cut back, 6 bases at V and 7 bases at J, with 16 bases in the middle. The CDR3 runs 14 residues. Germline V gene data show CDR1 as MNHNS and CDR2 as SASEGT. For the CDR3, the DNA is TGTGCCAGCAGCCATCAATCCGACGGCCAGCCCCAGCATTTT. Translation: CASSHQSDGQPQHF.

The CDR3: CASSFYGDAYQQYV. CDR3 nucleotide sequence: TGTGCCAGCAGCTTCTACGGGGACGCCTACCAGCAGTACGTC. J is TRBJ2-7 and V is TRBV7-8; TRBD1 or TRBD2 may be the D gene (5 bases each). Germline V gives CDR1 SGHVS, CDR2 FQNEAQ. CDR3 length equals 14 residues.

The chain uses TRBV7-9 and TRBJ1-2, with 10 bases identical to TRBD1. Germline lookup yields CDR1 SEHNR and CDR2 FQNEAQ (reference sequence). With 1 base clipped from V and 8 bases from J, the junction kept 4 bases outside the gene matches. This CDR3 has 14 residues. Here the CDR3 reads CASSLGDRGDGYTF. Written as DNA, the CDR3 is TGTGCCAGCAGCTTAGGGGACAGGGGAGACGGCTACACCTTC. Full variable domain (outside the CDR3, taken from reference TRBV7-9 and TRBJ1-2): DTGVSQNPRHKITKRGQNVTFRCDPISEHNRLYWYRQTLGQGPEFLTYFQNEAQLEKSRLLSDRFSAERPKGSFSTLEIQRTEQGDSAMYLCASSLGDRGDGYTFGSGTRLTVV.

Ten or more counts support this clonotype. This chain connects TRBV30 to TRBJ2-7; D is uncertain. The CDR3 totals 12 residues. Trimming shortened V by 0 bases and J by 2 bases, and 5 bases separated the two germline ends. Germline lookup yields CDR1 GTSNPN and CDR2 SVGIG (reference sequence). CDR3 residues: CAWSVGAYEQYF. CDR3 nucleotide sequence: TGTGCCTGGAGTGTAGGCGCCTACGAGCAGTACTTC.

This chain links TRBV13 with TRBJ2-1; 9 bases are a match to TRBD2. Germline CDR1 and CDR2: PRHDT and FYEKMQ (reference sequence). The CDR3 extends over 18 amino acids. V gave up 4 bases and J gave up 1 base; unmatched junction bases: 11. In DNA form, the CDR3 reads TGTGCCAGCAGCTCCCCTGGGGGGACTAGCAGATCCTACAATGAGCAGTTCTTC. The encoded protein is CASSSPGGTSRSYNEQFF.

The chain has TRBV12-3 or TRBV12-4 and TRBJ2-7, with no clear D. The CDR3 contains 12 residues. Trimming stripped 7 bases from V and 5 bases from J, with 12 bases between. The CDR3 reads CASMMGSHEQYF. As DNA, the CDR3 is TGTGCCAGCATGATGGGGTCCCACGAGCAGTACTTC.

For this clonotype: The junction departs from germline at one end; a sequencing error may be responsible. The chain joins TRBV6-5 to TRBJ1-5, with TRBD1 as a possible D gene (6 bases). Germline V gene sequence: CDR1 MNHEY, CDR2 SVGAGI. CDR3 length: 17 amino acids. The CDR3 spells CASSSNRRSGGSQPPHF. CDR3 DNA sequence: TGTGCCAGCAGTTCGAATAGGAGGTCGGGGGGCAGTCAGCCCCCGCATTTT.

V and J are TRBV4-3 and TRBJ2-2; a weak D match, TRBD2 (5 bases). V lost 1 base, J lost 2 bases, and 11 bases lay in between. Germline assignment: CDR1 LGHNA and CDR2 YSLEER. The CDR3 spans 16 residues. CDR3 sequence reads: CASSQGFPGNTGELFF. DNA for the CDR3: TGCGCCAGCAGCCAAGGGTTTCCGGGAAACACCGGGGAGCTGTTTTTT.

This clonotype was recorded many times. J is TRBJ2-3 and V is TRBV7-2; TRBD2 matches at 8 bases. V was clipped by 1 base and J by 1 base; unmatched bases: 1. Germline-derived CDR1 and CDR2 are SGHTA and FQGNSA. This CDR3 region has 15 residues. The CDR3 nucleotides are TGTGCCAGCAGCTTAGATAGCGGGGGCACAGATACGCAGTATTTT. Encoded protein: CASSLDSGGTDTQYF.

This clonotype was observed many times. V and J are TRBV19 and TRBJ2-2; the match to TRBD1 covers 7 bases. The germline V gene encodes CDR1 LNHDA and CDR2 SQIVND (reference sequence). V shed 5 bases and J 2 bases; nucleotides not matched to a gene: 5. The CDR3 sequence is 15 residues long. The CDR3, as DNA: TGTGCCAGTAGTCTCCGGGACAGAAACACCGGGGAGCTGTTTTTT. Translation: CASSLRDRNTGELFF.

The sample holds many counts of this clonotype. The CDR3 sequence is CASGRQGLGNTIYF. As DNA, the CDR3 is TGTGCCAGCGGGAGACAGGGACTTGGAAACACCATATATTTT. The rearrangement links TRBV2 to TRBJ1-3, with 7 bases matching TRBD1. The V gene's germline CDR1 is SNHLY and CDR2 FYNNEI. J lost 3 bases, V lost 8 bases, and 7 bases had no gene match. This CDR3 is built from 14 residues.

The V and J genes are TRBV10-3 and TRBJ2-2, with 7 bases aligning to TRBD1. V shed 10 bases, J shed 6 bases, and the junction held 8 bases outside the gene matches. CDR3 length equals 13 residues. In germline, CDR1 is ENHRY, CDR2 SYGVKD. Here the CDR3 DNA reads TGTGCCACCGGCCCGACAGGGTCCGGGGAGCTGTTTTTT. It encodes CATGPTGSGELFF.

The CDR3: CSARDWGAARRTEETQYF. The CDR3, as DNA: TGCAGTGCTAGAGATTGGGGGGCCGCCAGGAGGACTGAAGAGACCCAGTACTTC. This rearrangement joins TRBV20-1 to TRBJ2-5, with D perhaps TRBD1 or TRBD2 (6 bases each). CDR3 size: 18 residues. With 0 bases removed from V and 3 bases from J, the gap between germline ends came to 23 bases. CDR1 and CDR2 (germline): DFQATT, SNEGSKA (reference sequence).

This clonotype was detected ten times or more. The final CDR3 position lacks the conserved phenylalanine or tryptophan, pointing to a likely read error. The rearrangement uses TRBV19 and TRBJ2-7; a possible D gene is TRBD2 (6 bases). The CDR3 extends over 14 amino acids. The germline gives CDR1 LNHDA, CDR2 SQIVND (reference sequence). V was pared by 6 bases and J by 5 bases, with 17 bases between. The CDR3 DNA reads as TGTGCCAGTAGGGTTGCGGGGTCGGCCCACGAGCAGTACCTC. Protein product: CASRVAGSAHEQYL.

V is TRBV7-9 and J is TRBJ1-4; TRBD1 matches at 10 bases. Trimming at V came to 5 bases and at J to 8 bases, leaving 5 bases not matched to a gene. Germline V CDR1 and CDR2: SEHNR, FQNEAQ (reference sequence). There are 14 residues in the CDR3. CDR3 bases: TGTGCCAGCAGCAAAGGACAGGGGGGAGAAAAACTGTTTTTT. This codes for CASSKGQGGEKLFF. Drawing the rest from reference TRBV7-9 and TRBJ1-4, the complete variable domain is DTGVSQNPRHKITKRGQNVTFRCDPISEHNRLYWYRQTLGQGPEFLTYFQNEAQLEKSRLLSDRFSAERPKGSFSTLEIQRTEQGDSAMYLCASSKGQGGEKLFFGSGTQLSVL.

At least ten counts were recorded for this clonotype. The CDR3 reads CASSTDWDPYGYTF. For the CDR3, the DNA is TGTGCCAGTAGTACCGACTGGGATCCGTATGGCTACACCTTC. This chain joins TRBV19 and TRBJ1-2; D not resolved. Trimming left V 4 bases short and J 5 bases short, with 14 bases between. From germline, CDR1 is LNHDA and CDR2 SQIVND (reference sequence). CDR3 size: 14 residues.

With respect to this clonotype: A much larger clone lies a single base off, so this may be a read error. The chain has TRBV7-8 and TRBJ2-4; the D call may be TRBD1 or TRBD2 (5 bases each). The CDR3 is 14 amino acids. CDR1 SGHVS and CDR2 FQNEAQ come from the germline V gene. CDR3 residues: CASSPGTLKNVQYF. CDR3 nucleotides: TGTGCCAGCAGCCCCGGGACCCTGAAAAACGTTCAGTACTTC.

This clonotype was counted between two and nine times. The chain employs TRBV28 and TRBJ1-3, with TRBD1 identical over 9 bases. V shed 6 bases, J shed 1 base, and the junction held 4 bases outside the gene matches. The CDR3 is made up of 15 amino acids. Germline CDR1 and CDR2: MDHEN and SYDVKM. The CDR3 sequence is CASRGTGFSGNTIYF. The CDR3 region has the DNA TGTGCCAGCAGGGGGACAGGGTTTTCTGGAAACACCATATATTTT.

The chain links TRBV19 to TRBJ2-5; 12 nucleotides agree with TRBD1. This CDR3 spans 17 amino acids. The V gene's germline CDR1 is LNHDA and CDR2 SQIVND (reference sequence). Losses at the gene ends were 3 bases for V and 7 bases for J; bases not matched to a gene: 12. CDR3 coding DNA: TGTGCCAGTAGTATTTTACCGGGACAGGGGGCGGGGGGGACCCAGTACTTC. Amino acid sequence: CASSILPGQGAGGTQYF. The complete variable domain, with remaining parts taken from reference TRBV19 and TRBJ2-5, reads DGGITQSPKYLFRKEGQNVTLSCEQNLNHDAMYWYRQDPGQGLRLIYYSQIVNDFQKGDIAEGYSVSREKKESFPLTVTSAQKNPTAFYLCASSILPGQGAGGTQYFGPGTRLLVL.

This clonotype was detected a few times. This chain uses TRBV5-8 with TRBJ2-6, with D perhaps assigned TRBD1 or TRBD2 (5 bases each). Trimming stripped 2 bases from V and 3 bases from J, with 15 bases between. The CDR3 loop spans 17 amino acids. The germline gives CDR1 SGHTS, CDR2 YDEGEE. This CDR3 is CASSFPQAAGGANVLTF. The CDR3 DNA is TGTGCCAGCAGCTTCCCACAGGCGGCGGGTGGGGCCAACGTCCTGACTTTC.

Many counts were recorded for this clonotype. The genes are TRBV5-1 and TRBJ2-5, with 10 positions matching TRBD2. The germline gives CDR1 SGHRS, CDR2 YFSETQ. The CDR3 is 16 residues long. With V trimmed by 2 bases and J by 2 bases, 6 bases remained unmatched. The CDR3 DNA sequence: TGCGCCAGCAGCTTCACTAGCGGGGTGGCACAAGAGACCCAGTACTTC. Encoded protein: CASSFTSGVAQETQYF.

This chain joins TRBV13 and TRBJ1-3; perhaps TRBD1 as D (6 bases). The V end was cut by 5 bases, the J end by 1 base, with 12 bases between. CDR3 length: 15 amino acids. The germline CDR1 and CDR2 sequences are PRHDT and FYEKMQ (reference sequence). The CDR3 DNA is TGTGCCAGCAGCCCGGGGGCGACGTCTGGAAACACCATATATTTT. Amino acids: CASSPGATSGNTIYF.

The sample holds many counts of this clonotype. CDR3 sequence (DNA): TGCGCCAGCAGCTCTGGGGATGGCTACACCTTC. It yields the protein CASSSGDGYTF. The chain has TRBV5-1 and TRBJ1-2; D is unclear. V dropped 3 bases and J dropped 6 bases, with 6 bases sitting between them. Looked up from germline, CDR1 is SGHRS and CDR2 is YFSETQ. The CDR3 extends over 11 amino acids.

This clonotype was seen repeatedly, ten times or more. One base away lies a much larger clone, so this may be a sequencing read error. This rearrangement joins TRBV9 to TRBJ2-5; 7 nucleotides match TRBD1. CDR3 length equals 17 residues. The germline V gene encodes CDR1 SGDLS and CDR2 YYNGEE. This chain's CDR3 is CASSVARGTGIQATQYF. In nucleotides, the CDR3 is TGTGCCAGCAGCGTAGCCAGGGGGACCGGGATCCAAGCGACCCAGTACTTC.

There are a few counts of this clonotype. A much larger clone lies one base from this, so it may be a read error. The rearrangement joins TRBV20-1 to TRBJ1-2; possible D gene TRBD1, 5 bases. CDR3 length: 12 amino acids. Germline CDR1 DFQATT, CDR2 SNEGSKA (reference sequence). The CDR3 region is CSARVGVGGSTF. The CDR3 DNA is TGCAGTGCTAGAGTAGGGGTAGGAGGCTCCACCTTC.

The V call is TRBV12-3 or TRBV12-4, the J call TRBJ2-2, with 12 bases aligning to TRBD2. CDR3 length equals 19 residues. The V segment lost 7 bases and the J segment 5 bases; nucleotides outside the gene matches: 17. In DNA form, the CDR3 reads TGTGCCAGCAACAGCGGGGCTAGCGGGGGGGCCGATGGGACCGGGGAGCTGTTTTTT. Translated: CASNSGASGGADGTGELFF.